These 27 T cell receptor beta chains were all obtained from the same sample, sequenced in a study of T cells in Graves' hyperthyroidism and ophthalmopathy. Amplified TCR beta CDR3 regions came from RNA transcripts. With the HTBI primer set, the TCR CDR3 went through a first round of RT-PCR. TCRdb itself ran the multiplex PCR reads through MiXCR, one entry per CDR3 protein. The sample records 550,000 to 800,000 distinct CDR3 sequences, 15% to 20% being singletons. Source material: blood. The receptor set was obtained from a man aged 50 to 60 with Graves' hyperthyroidism.

This clonotype has at least ten counts. The chain uses TRBV7-2 and TRBJ1-1, with TRBD1 identical over 12 bases. Germline values: CDR1 SGHTA, CDR2 FQGNSA. This CDR3 comprises 15 residues. Unmatched junction bases numbered 5, after V lost 5 bases and J lost 4 bases. Written as DNA, the CDR3 is TGTGCCAGCAGCGGGACAGGGGGCATTTTCACTGAAGCTTTCTTT. Translated, it gives CASSGTGGIFTEAFF.

This clonotype was seen a few times. The chain recombines TRBV20-1 with TRBJ2-3; the match to TRBD2 covers 7 bases. The V gene's germline CDR1 is DFQATT and CDR2 SNEGSKA (reference sequence). The CDR3 has 15 residues. J lost 1 base, V lost 1 base, and 5 bases had no gene match. The CDR3: CSARAGGRGTDTQYF. The CDR3 nucleotides are TGCAGTGCTAGAGCTGGCGGGAGAGGCACAGATACGCAGTATTTT.

This clonotype was seen ten or more times. The V call is TRBV7-9, the J call TRBJ1-1, with D hard to call. CDR3 length: 14 residues. Germline V lookup: CDR1 SEHNR, CDR2 FQNEAQ (reference sequence). V lost 6 bases, J lost 1 base, and 12 bases lay in between. Here the CDR3 DNA reads TGTGCCAGCAGTTTGGAGACACCGAACACTGAAGCTTTCTTT. Residues: CASSLETPNTEAFF. Based on the CDR3 plus reference TRBV7-9 and TRBJ1-1, the full variable domain is DTGVSQNPRHKITKRGQNVTFRCDPISEHNRLYWYRQTLGQGPEFLTYFQNEAQLEKSRLLSDRFSAERPKGSFSTLEIQRTEQGDSAMYLCASSLETPNTEAFFGQGTRLTVV.

Points on this clonotype: A much larger clone is a single base away; this may be a read error. As DNA, the CDR3 is TGTGCCATCAACCCTGCCGAAGCCTACGAGCAGTACTTC. Translated, it gives CAINPAEAYEQYF. The rearrangement links TRBV10-3 to TRBJ2-7, with D unclear. V was trimmed by 7 bases and J by 2 bases, leaving 12 bases between them. The CDR3 consists of 13 residues. CDR1 and CDR2 from the germline V gene are ENHRY and SYGVKD.

This clonotype has a count of ten or more. The chain carries TRBV9 and TRBJ1-4, with D unclear. The V gene's germline CDR1 is SGDLS and CDR2 YYNGEE. The V end was cut by 0 bases, the J end by 1 base, with 7 bases between. This CDR3 has 15 amino acids. The CDR3 sequence: CASSVGDRTNEKLFF. In nucleotides, the CDR3 is TGTGCCAGCAGCGTAGGAGACCGAACTAATGAAAAACTGTTTTTT.

There are many counts of this clonotype. The J gene is TRBJ2-1, the V gene TRBV7-3, with TRBD1 matching 9 bases. J gave up 6 bases and V 5 bases, and 8 bases lay outside the gene matches. There are 15 residues in the CDR3. Germline lookup yields CDR1 SGHTA and CDR2 FQGTGA. CDR3 DNA: TGTGCCAGCAGCCCGGGACAGGGCGCTAGCAATGAGCAGTTCTTC. Its translation is CASSPGQGASNEQFF.

This chain links TRBV28 with TRBJ2-7, with 10 bases lining up with TRBD1. The trim removed 8 bases at V and 4 bases at J, leaving 5 bases unmatched. CDR1 is MDHEN, CDR2 SYDVKM, per germline. The CDR3 is made up of 13 amino acids. DNA of the CDR3: TGTGCCAGCGTGCCGGGACAGGGGTACGAGCAGTACTTC. Translating it yields CASVPGQGYEQYF.

The rearrangement joins TRBV11-2 to TRBJ2-7; 12 bases are a match to TRBD1. Germline V gene lookup returns CDR1 SGHAT and CDR2 FQNNGV. V trimming: 4 bases; J trimming: 4 bases; junction bases outside the gene matches: 8. This CDR3 comprises 16 residues. The CDR3 DNA sequence: TGTGCCAGCAGCTCTACCGGGACAGGGGGCTCATACGAGCAGTACTTC. Translated: CASSSTGTGGSYEQYF.

There are many counts of this clonotype. The chain employs TRBV5-1 and TRBJ2-1, with D perhaps TRBD1 (6 bases). The CDR3 is made up of 14 amino acids. Germline values: CDR1 SGHRS, CDR2 YFSETQ. Trimming removed 0 bases at V and 7 bases at J, with 11 bases between. The CDR3 sequence is CASSLDKTGNEQFF. For the CDR3, the DNA is TGCGCCAGCAGCTTGGACAAAACAGGGAATGAGCAGTTCTTC.

This clonotype was seen repeatedly, ten times or more. At one end, the junction sequence differs from germline, possibly due to a read error. The rearrangement uses TRBV5-1 and TRBJ2-7, with a tentative D call TRBD2 (6 bases). The CDR3 has 15 residues. CDR1 and CDR2 (germline): SGHRS, YFSETQ. Written as DNA, the CDR3 is TGTGCCAGCAGCTTAATGGAGGGAAGCTCCTACGAGCAGTACTTC. Its protein product is CASSLMEGSSYEQYF.

The chain is built from TRBV2 and TRBJ1-6; 10 bases match TRBD1. The CDR3 sequence is 13 residues long. The germline CDR1 and CDR2 sequences are SNHLY and FYNNEI. V shed 10 bases, J shed 13 bases, and the junction held 10 bases outside the gene matches. DNA of the CDR3: TGTGCCACCTGCAGACAGGGGGCGACGCCCCTCCACTTT. Encoded protein: CATCRQGATPLHF.

Ten or more counts support this clonotype. The V gene is TRBV28, the J gene TRBJ2-1; perhaps TRBD2 as D (5 bases). CDR3 length: 15 residues. Trimming cost V 3 bases and J 0 bases, with 9 bases left between them. Germline CDR1 is MDHEN and CDR2 is SYDVKM. The CDR3 DNA reads as TGTGCCAGCAGTTTCCTGAGCGGCTCCTACAATGAGCAGTTCTTC. Protein sequence: CASSFLSGSYNEQFF.

This clonotype was observed at least ten times. This chain uses TRBV20-1 with TRBJ1-1; no definite D call. From germline, CDR1 is DFQATT and CDR2 SNEGSKA (reference sequence). This CDR3 region has 13 residues. V was shortened by 3 bases and J by 6 bases, with 14 bases between the two germline ends. CDR3 sequence: CSASLSSRSEAFF. The CDR3 region has the DNA TGCAGTGCTAGCCTATCTTCCAGGTCTGAAGCTTTCTTT.

This clonotype was observed at least ten times. The chain joins TRBV28 to TRBJ1-1; the D gene is possibly TRBD1 (5 bases). Trimming pared 5 bases from V and 5 bases from J, leaving 15 bases between. CDR1 and CDR2 from the germline V gene are MDHEN and SYDVKM. This CDR3 is built from 14 residues. For the CDR3, the DNA is TGTGCCAGCAGTGGCCACGCCGGGGGAACTGAAGCTTTCTTT. Translating it yields CASSGHAGGTEAFF.

This clonotype has ten or more counts. The V gene is TRBV7-2, the J gene TRBJ2-7, with D unresolved. Germline V CDR1 and CDR2: SGHTA, FQGNSA. The CDR3 spans 12 residues. Trimming took 1 base from V and 3 from J, leaving 4 bases between them. In nucleotides, the CDR3 is TGTGCCAGCAGCTTAGTGAGCTACGAGCAGTACTTC. Amino acids: CASSLVSYEQYF.

This clonotype was observed many times. The chain links TRBV6-1 to TRBJ2-2; 7 bases fit TRBD1. The V gene end was trimmed by 7 bases and the J gene end by 3 bases; junction bases not matched to a gene: 8. Germline CDR1 is MNHNS and CDR2 is SASEGT. The CDR3 consists of 15 residues. The CDR3 region is CASTPGQRHTGELFF. In DNA form, the CDR3 reads TGTGCCAGCACCCCGGGACAGCGCCACACCGGGGAGCTGTTTTTT.

This clonotype was detected many times. The chain recombines TRBV3-1 with TRBJ1-1, with D possibly matching TRBD1 (6 bases). This CDR3 region has 13 residues. The germline V and J ends were trimmed by 3 bases and 5 bases, with 10 bases remaining between them. Germline V gives CDR1 LGHDT, CDR2 YNNKEL (reference sequence). The CDR3 nucleotides are TGTGCCAGCAGCCAGGCAGGGGTAACTGAAGCTTTCTTT. Protein: CASSQAGVTEAFF.

This clonotype turned up a few times. The gene calls are TRBV6-1 and TRBJ2-1, with D tentatively TRBD1 (6 bases). V was trimmed by 5 bases and J by 0 bases, leaving 14 bases between them. The CDR3 extends over 16 amino acids. Germline V gene sequence: CDR1 MNHNS, CDR2 SASEGT. The CDR3 region is CASSSRDRLSYNEQFF. The CDR3 region has the DNA TGTGCCAGCAGTTCCCGAGACAGGCTCTCCTACAATGAGCAGTTCTTC.

The rearrangement joins TRBV6-1 to TRBJ1-2, with 10 bases aligning to TRBD1. The V segment lost 5 bases and the J segment 5 bases; nucleotides outside the gene matches: 11. Germline V CDR1 and CDR2: MNHNS, SASEGT. This CDR3 region has 16 residues. CDR3 coding DNA: TGTGCCAGCAGTCCTTTCAACCGGGACAGGGGATATGGCTACACCTTC. This gives the protein CASSPFNRDRGYGYTF.

This clonotype was observed many times. The chain employs TRBV2 and TRBJ2-7, with 8 positions matching TRBD2. The length of the CDR3 is 15 residues. CDR1 is SNHLY, CDR2 FYNNEI, per germline. With 3 bases clipped from V and 2 bases from J, the junction kept 6 bases outside the gene matches. In nucleotides, the CDR3 is TGTGCCAGCAGTGACGGGAGGGCTTTTACCTACGAGCAGTACTTC. As protein: CASSDGRAFTYEQYF.

This clonotype was seen repeatedly, ten times or more. This sequence joins TRBV27 and TRBJ2-5, with 7 bases identical to TRBD1. This CDR3 comprises 15 residues. Germline-derived CDR1 and CDR2 are MNHEY and SMNVEV (reference sequence). After removal of 1 base from V and 2 bases from J, the junction contained 4 bases not matched to a gene. The CDR3 loop reads CASSLFPGQQETQYF. CDR3 DNA sequence: TGTGCCAGCAGTTTATTCCCGGGACAGCAAGAGACCCAGTACTTC.

This clonotype has a handful of counts. V and J are TRBV20-1 and TRBJ2-5; D possibly matches TRBD1 or TRBD2 (5 bases each). This CDR3 is 16 amino acids long. V gave up 3 bases and J gave up 2 bases, with 19 bases separating them. Germline assignment: CDR1 DFQATT and CDR2 SNEGSKA (reference sequence). CDR3: CSASLRNRGHQETQYF. The CDR3 DNA is TGCAGTGCTAGCCTTAGAAACCGGGGCCATCAAGAGACCCAGTACTTC.

The chain employs TRBV11-2 and TRBJ2-3; 11 bases align to TRBD2. The trim removed 4 bases at V and 3 bases at J, leaving 12 bases unmatched. This CDR3 region has 18 residues. The germline gives CDR1 SGHAT, CDR2 FQNNGV. CDR3 protein: CASSSPTSGTSGTDTQYF. The CDR3 DNA reads as TGTGCCAGCAGCTCTCCCACTAGCGGGACTAGCGGAACAGATACGCAGTATTTT.

At least ten counts were recorded for this clonotype. The genes are TRBV10-3 and TRBJ2-3; 8 bases are a match to TRBD2. Germline-derived CDR1 and CDR2 are ENHRY and SYGVKD. J was trimmed by 1 base and V by 6 bases; bases with no gene match: 9. The CDR3 has 16 amino acids. CDR3 residues: CAIRGTLAEGTDTQYF. CDR3 sequence (DNA): TGTGCCATCAGGGGGACACTAGCGGAAGGCACAGATACGCAGTATTTT.

There are many counts of this clonotype. CDR3 nucleotide sequence: TGTGCCAGCAGTCCCACGACCGGGACAGGGAAGAGCTCCTACGAGCAGTACTTC. Residues: CASSPTTGTGKSSYEQYF. J is TRBJ2-7 and V is TRBV28, with 9 positions matching TRBD1. Germline-derived CDR1 and CDR2 are MDHEN and SYDVKM. V was pared by 5 bases and J by 0 bases, with 14 bases of the junction left unmatched. The CDR3 length is 18 residues.

Many counts were recorded for this clonotype. CDR3 protein: CASSQVGTSSYNEQFF. In DNA, the CDR3 is TGTGCCAGCAGCCAAGTAGGGACGTCTTCCTACAATGAGCAGTTCTTC. The chain uses TRBV14 and TRBJ2-1; D is tentatively TRBD1 or TRBD2 (5 bases each). V was clipped by 1 base and J by 1 base, with 11 bases between them. The CDR3 runs to 16 residues. Germline V gene sequence: CDR1 SGHDN, CDR2 FVKESK.

The J gene is TRBJ1-5, the V gene TRBV20-1, with D uncertain. V was trimmed by 4 bases and J by 9 bases, leaving 13 bases between them. The V gene's germline CDR1 is DFQATT and CDR2 SNEGSKA (reference sequence). The CDR3 is 12 residues long. This CDR3 is CSAKGGSRPQHF. CDR3 DNA: TGCAGTGCTAAAGGAGGGAGTCGGCCCCAGCATTTT.